Listed below are T cell receptor beta chains from one sample, sequenced in a study of blood T cells in healthy people across ages. Using its own MiXCR run on the 5' RACE reads, TCRdb lists one record per CDR3 protein. The table records 1.5 million to 2 million distinct CDR3 sequences, 49% of them present only once. The sequenced sample was blood. These receptors were collected from a woman aged 40 to 49 in good health. CDR3s include the opening cysteine and the closing phenylalanine or tryptophan.

V	J	CDR3
TRBV29-1	TRBJ2-6	CSVISAGANVLTF
TRBV12-3/TRBV12-4	TRBJ2-1	CASSPIEGHEQFF
TRBV7-2	TRBJ1-2	CASSLLGKYGYTF
TRBV7-9	TRBJ1-4	CASSTARQLTNEKLFF
TRBV27	TRBJ2-1	CTSRLPGWNNEQFF
TRBV6-6	TRBJ2-1	CASSYRDGIYNEQFF
TRBV27	TRBJ1-2	CPSSLFPHYGYTF
TRBV7-2	TRBJ2-3	CASSLRDRGDTQYF
TRBV24-1	TRBJ2-3	CATSDLQTGPKPDTQYF
TRBV4-2	TRBJ2-5	CASSQRLAGGLPQETQYF
TRBV5-1	TRBJ2-5	CASSLNLAGPNQETQYF
TRBV5-4	TRBJ2-1	CASSDQSRGNYNEQFF
TRBV20-1	TRBJ2-7	CSAAGLGASEQYF
TRBV29-1	TRBJ2-5	CSVEGAPGGTYNEQYF
TRBV5-1	TRBJ2-1	CASVAGAPKSYNEQFF
TRBV7-2	TRBJ1-5	CASSSTGKSNQPQHF
TRBV6-2/TRBV6-3	TRBJ2-3	CASRKPGQGADTQYF
TRBV5-1	TRBJ2-7	CASSLAPGLEYEQYF
TRBV7-2	TRBJ2-5	CASRAYGGGAETQYF
TRBV7-9	-	CASSPRDRTTGTDPYEQYF
TRBV28	TRBJ2-1	CASSARRVSGGNEQFF
TRBV6-5	TRBJ2-1	CASRIRGDRGRDEQFF
TRBV6-5	TRBJ2-7	CASSYSRDRFYEQYF
TRBV16	TRBJ2-3	CASSPSDITDTQYF